Presented here are 32 T cell receptor beta chains from one specimen sequenced in a study of cytomegalovirus exposure and HLA in healthy donors. PCR primers comprised 60 Vbeta and 13 Jbeta primers. Clones were read by immunoSEQ multiplex PCR, and TCRdb kept only the in-frame ones, dropping some. This sample has approximately 97,000 clones, with about four fifths found just once. The sample taken for sequencing was PBMCs. The receptors originated from a man aged 35-49 years in good health and CMV-seropositive.

The chain uses TRBV6-1 and TRBJ1-1; 9 nucleotides match TRBD1. Trimming at V came to 3 bases and at J to 6 bases, leaving 5 bases not matched to a gene. Per the germline V gene, CDR1 is MNHNS and CDR2 is SASEGT. The CDR3 covers 14 residues. The DNA of the CDR3 is TGTGCCAGCAGTGACCTCCGGACAGGGGCTGAAGCTTTCTTT. Its protein product is CASSDLRTGAEAFF.

A few counts support this clone. The chain links TRBV7-2 to TRBJ2-6; D call uncertain. The CDR3 sequence is 15 residues long. Per germline, CDR1 SGHTA and CDR2 FQGNSA. Deletions cut 0 bases from V and 0 bases from J, with 3 bases between. CDR3 sequence: CASSLASSGANVLTF. CDR3 nucleotide sequence: TGTGCCAGCAGCTTAGCCAGCTCTGGGGCCAACGTCCTGACTTTC.

The chain is built from TRBV9 and TRBJ2-7, with D possibly being TRBD1 (7 bases). The CDR3 length is 14 residues. Germline loops: CDR1 SGDLS, CDR2 YYNGEE. V was trimmed by 2 bases and J by 2 bases, leaving 11 bases between them. CDR3 sequence reads: CASSVAGQTYEQYF. CDR3 sequence (DNA): TGTGCCAGCAGCGTCGCGGGACAGACCTACGAGCAGTACTTC.

The gene calls are TRBV2 and TRBJ2-5; possibly TRBD1 for D (5 bases). Germline V gene lookup returns CDR1 SNHLY and CDR2 FYNNEI. Trimming pared 4 bases from V and 2 bases from J, leaving 14 bases between. This CDR3 region has 15 residues. Here the CDR3 DNA reads TGTGCCAGCAGTGTCACGGCCAGGGCTCAAGAGACCCAGTACTTC. Translating gives CASSVTARAQETQYF.

V is TRBV6-4 and J is TRBJ2-5; 9 bases are a match to TRBD2. The J segment lost 4 bases and the V segment lost 4 bases, leaving 10 bases of the junction unmatched. The germline V gene has CDR1 MRHNA and CDR2 SNTAGT. This CDR3 spans 16 amino acids. The CDR3 spells CASSGWASGNRETQYF. DNA of the CDR3: TGTGCCAGCAGTGGGTGGGCTAGCGGGAATCGAGAGACCCAGTACTTC.

CDR3 DNA: TGTGCCAGCAGCCAAAGACAGTCACTCTTGGGGGCCAACGTCCTGACTTTC. It specifies CASSQRQSLLGANVLTF. The rearrangement uses TRBV7-2 and TRBJ2-6; D may be TRBD1 (5 bases). CDR1 and CDR2 (germline): SGHTA, FQGNSA. This CDR3 contains 17 residues. V was trimmed by 5 bases and J by 4 bases, leaving 18 bases between them.

The V and J genes are TRBV5-1 and TRBJ2-3, with a possible D match to TRBD1 (6 bases). CDR1 is SGHRS, CDR2 YFSETQ, per germline. The CDR3 contains 14 residues. The V end lost 0 bases, the J end lost 3 bases, and 8 bases lay between the germline ends. The CDR3 DNA reads TGCGCCAGCAGCTTGGGGACAGCAACAGATACGCAGTATTTT. This translates into CASSLGTATDTQYF.

This chain connects TRBV5-1 to TRBJ2-5; 9 positions match TRBD1. CDR3 length equals 15 residues. Trimming took 0 bases from V and 4 from J; bases not matched to a gene: 4. Germline V gene data show CDR1 as SGHRS and CDR2 as YFSETQ. The CDR3 loop is CASSLGTGGSETQYF. The CDR3, as DNA: TGCGCCAGCAGCTTGGGTACAGGGGGCTCAGAGACCCAGTACTTC.

V is TRBV6-5 and J is TRBJ2-1; D is undetermined. V lost 4 bases, J lost 5 bases, and 12 bases lay in between. Germline V gives CDR1 MNHEY, CDR2 SVGAGI. The CDR3 is made up of 14 amino acids. This CDR3 is CASSLRFFDNEQFF. For the CDR3, the DNA is TGTGCCAGCAGTTTGAGGTTTTTCGACAATGAGCAGTTCTTC.

The chain combines TRBV6-5 with TRBJ2-3; D is possibly TRBD2 (6 bases). CDR3 size: 13 residues. Between the trimmed V and J ends, which lost 10 bases and 3 bases, there was a span of 14 bases. Germline V gene data show CDR1 as MNHEY and CDR2 as SVGAGI. The CDR3 loop reads CAIGGPSTDTQYF. The CDR3 nucleotides are TGTGCCATCGGAGGGCCCTCAACAGATACGCAGTATTTT.

The chain carries TRBV5-4 and TRBJ2-1; 13 bases match TRBD2. This CDR3 is built from 19 residues. Germline CDR1 is SGHNT and CDR2 is YYREEE (reference sequence). The trim removed 4 bases at V and 0 bases at J, leaving 10 bases unmatched. The chain's CDR3 is CASSAGLAGTITSYNEQFF. The DNA for the CDR3 is TGTGCCAGCAGCGCGGGACTAGCGGGGACTATAACCTCCTACAATGAGCAGTTCTTC.

The chain combines TRBV6-5 with TRBJ1-5; possibly TRBD1 for D (5 bases). The germline V and J ends were trimmed by 5 bases and 6 bases, with 11 bases remaining between them. CDR3 size: 13 residues. Per the germline V gene, CDR1 is MNHEY and CDR2 is SVGAGI. The CDR3 reads CASSPTGIQPQHF. The DNA for the CDR3 is TGTGCCAGCAGTCCTACAGGAATTCAGCCCCAGCATTTT.

V usage is TRBV5-1 and J usage is TRBJ2-5, with D possibly being TRBD1 (6 bases). This CDR3 is 14 amino acids long. Germline CDR1 reads SGHRS; CDR2 reads YFSETQ. V lost 4 bases, J lost 3 bases, and 13 bases lay in between. CDR3: CASSPGDWEETQYF. The CDR3 nucleotides read TGCGCCAGCAGCCCAGGGGATTGGGAAGAGACCCAGTACTTC.

This rearrangement joins TRBV7-6 to TRBJ1-1; 10 nucleotides agree with TRBD1. This CDR3 has 15 amino acids. Germline values: CDR1 SGHVS, CDR2 FNYEAQ. Trimming cost V 5 bases and J 4 bases; bases outside gene matches: 7. The CDR3 region is CASSPDRGTSTEAFF. The CDR3, as DNA: TGTGCCAGCAGCCCGGACAGGGGGACGAGCACTGAAGCTTTCTTT.

J is TRBJ1-1 and V is TRBV10-2, with TRBD1 as a possible D gene (5 bases). Germline CDR1 is WSHSY and CDR2 is SAAADI. V was trimmed by 3 bases and J by 6 bases, leaving 17 bases between them. This CDR3 comprises 15 residues. The CDR3 reads CASSDPAGGIAEAFF. The CDR3 region has the DNA TGCGCCAGCAGTGACCCGGCGGGGGGAATTGCTGAAGCTTTCTTT.

J is TRBJ2-5 and V is TRBV28; TRBD2 might be the D (5 bases). The J call is in doubt because the DNA end fits TRBJ2-7 better. The CDR3 contains 11 residues. Germline V lookup: CDR1 MDHEN, CDR2 SYDVKM. CDR3 in amino acids: CAIFSDYEQYF. DNA of the CDR3: TGTGCCATTTTTAGCGACTACGAGCAGTACTTC.

This clone was picked up one time. This sequence joins TRBV4-1 and TRBJ1-5; weak D call: TRBD1 (5 bases). The CDR3 totals 15 residues. Trimming shortened V by 2 bases and J by 2 bases, and 10 bases separated the two germline ends. Per the germline V gene, CDR1 is MGHRA and CDR2 is YSYEKL. The chain's CDR3 is CASSQTGGGNQPQHF. Written as DNA, the CDR3 is TGCGCCAGCAGCCAAACCGGGGGAGGCAATCAGCCCCAGCATTTT.

V is TRBV5-5 and J is TRBJ2-1; tentative D call: TRBD2 (6 bases). V lost 4 bases to trimming and J lost 1 base, with 18 bases between them. This CDR3 has 17 residues. From germline, CDR1 is SGHKS and CDR2 YYEKEE (reference sequence). CDR3 coding DNA: TGTGCCAGCAGCCCCCCCCGAGGGACTCTTTCCTACAATGAGCAGTTCTTC. Protein sequence: CASSPPRGTLSYNEQFF.

This clone was observed a single time. J is TRBJ2-5 and V is TRBV10-1, with D tentatively TRBD2 (5 bases). The better agreement between TRBJ2-7 and the DNA end casts doubt on the J call. From germline, CDR1 is WNHNN and CDR2 SYGVQD (reference sequence). CDR3 size: 13 residues. CDR3 DNA sequence: TGCGCCAGCAGTGAAGCGGTGCGCGACGAGCAGTACTTC. It translates to CASSEAVRDEQYF.

The chain joins TRBV11-2 to TRBJ2-1, with D tentatively TRBD1 (6 bases). Per the germline V gene, CDR1 is SGHAT and CDR2 is FQNNGV. The CDR3 totals 15 residues. V dropped 5 bases and J dropped 3 bases, with 14 bases sitting between them. The CDR3 sequence: CASSPPWTVYNEQFF. The CDR3 bases are TGTGCCAGCAGCCCCCCTTGGACAGTCTACAATGAGCAGTTCTTC.

CDR3 amino acids: CASIQGHRTGELFF. CDR3 coding DNA: TGTGCCAGCATCCAGGGACACCGAACCGGGGAGCTGTTTTTT. The chain is built from TRBV28 and TRBJ2-2; TRBD1 is a possible D gene (6 bases). The CDR3 covers 14 residues. Germline V lookup: CDR1 MDHEN, CDR2 SYDVKM. V gave up 7 bases and J gave up 5 bases, with 14 bases separating them.

The gene calls are TRBV18 and TRBJ1-1; D is undetermined. Looked up from germline, CDR1 is KGHSH and CDR2 is LQKENI. The CDR3 is 16 residues long. V shed 4 bases and J shed 0 bases, with 15 bases lying between them. The CDR3 DNA reads as TGTGCCAGCTCACTACACAACGGGTATATGAACACTGAAGCTTTCTTT. It is translated as CASSLHNGYMNTEAFF. The whole variable domain, remainder taken from reference TRBV18 and TRBJ1-1, is NAGVMQNPRHLVRRRGQEARLRCSPMKGHSHVYWYRQLPEEGLKFMVYLQKENIIDESGMPKERFSAEFPKEGPSILRIQQVVRGDSAAYFCASSLHNGYMNTEAFFGQGTRLTVV.

This rearrangement joins TRBV9 to TRBJ1-2; 9 bases line up with TRBD1. CDR3 length: 13 amino acids. Germline V lookup: CDR1 SGDLS, CDR2 YYNGEE. The V and J ends lost 0 bases and 6 bases, in that order; junction bases with no gene match: 0. CDR3 amino acids: CASSVGTGDGYTF. DNA of the CDR3: TGTGCCAGCAGCGTAGGGACAGGGGATGGCTACACCTTC.

The J gene is TRBJ2-5, the V gene TRBV7-9; no firm D call. The length of the CDR3 is 15 residues. The germline V and J ends were trimmed by 3 bases and 2 bases, with 13 bases remaining between them. Germline V gene lookup returns CDR1 SEHNR and CDR2 FQNEAQ (reference sequence). CDR3 amino acids: CASSFFLTDQETQYF. CDR3 nucleotides: TGTGCCAGCAGCTTTTTTCTCACAGATCAAGAGACCCAGTACTTC.

The gene calls are TRBV18 and TRBJ2-7; D gene unclear. The CDR3 runs 13 residues. CDR1 is KGHSH, CDR2 LQKENI, per germline. V lost 3 bases and J lost 0, with 6 bases in between. The CDR3: CASSPLASYEQYF. As DNA, the CDR3 is TGTGCCAGCTCACCTTTGGCCTCCTACGAGCAGTACTTC.

Here the CDR3 DNA reads TGTGCCAGCAGCGTAGACGACAGTTCTTTTACCCTCCACTTT. This gives the protein CASSVDDSSFTLHF. This chain joins TRBV9 and TRBJ1-6; maybe TRBD1 (5 bases). V shed 0 bases and J shed 14 bases, with 15 bases lying between them. Germline-derived CDR1 and CDR2 are SGDLS and YYNGEE. This CDR3 comprises 14 residues.

This sequence joins TRBV6-1 and TRBJ1-2, with D tentatively TRBD1 (5 bases). The germline CDR1 and CDR2 sequences are MNHNS and SASEGT. This CDR3 has 17 amino acids. With 2 bases removed from V and 1 base from J, the gap between germline ends came to 17 bases. This chain's CDR3 is CASSELGEDFFNYGYTF. The CDR3 DNA reads as TGTGCCAGCAGTGAACTGGGGGAGGATTTCTTTAACTATGGCTACACCTTC.

This chain links TRBV2 with TRBJ1-1; TRBD1 matches 7 bases. The CDR3 runs 13 residues. Unmatched junction bases numbered 8, after V lost 6 bases and J lost 7 bases. The germline V gene encodes CDR1 SNHLY and CDR2 FYNNEI. The CDR3 sequence: CASRDRTVDEAFF. The CDR3, as DNA: TGTGCCAGCAGGGACAGGACAGTCGATGAAGCTTTCTTT.

This clone occurred a few times. The V call is TRBV14, the J call TRBJ1-1; D not certain. Looked up from germline, CDR1 is SGHDN and CDR2 is FVKESK. V was shortened by 5 bases and J by 0 bases, with 7 bases between the two germline ends. The CDR3 has 13 amino acids. The CDR3 is CASSYRVNTEAFF. CDR3 nucleotide sequence: TGTGCCAGCAGCTACAGAGTGAACACTGAAGCTTTCTTT. Supplemented by reference TRBV14 and TRBJ1-1, the full variable domain reads EAGVTQFPSHSVIEKGQTVTLRCDPISGHDNLYWYRRVMGKEIKFLLHFVKESKQDESGMPNNRFLAERTGGTYSTLKVQPAELEDSGVYFCASSYRVNTEAFFGQGTRLTVV.

This rearrangement joins TRBV7-9 to TRBJ2-3; TRBD2 aligns across 13 bases. CDR1 and CDR2 from the germline V gene are SEHNR and FQNEAQ (reference sequence). CDR3 length: 17 residues. The V gene end was trimmed by 4 bases and the J gene end by 2 bases; junction bases not matched to a gene: 6. CDR3 nucleotide sequence: TGTGCCAGCAGCTCGGGGGGACTAGCGGGAATCACAGATACGCAGTATTTT. Translated: CASSSGGLAGITDTQYF.

The rearrangement joins TRBV2 to TRBJ2-2; weak D call: TRBD2 (5 bases). Trimming left V 6 bases short and J 2 bases short, with 13 bases between. This CDR3 contains 15 residues. CDR1 SNHLY and CDR2 FYNNEI come from the germline V gene. The CDR3: CASSREPKNTGELFF. CDR3 coding DNA: TGTGCCAGCAGCCGGGAACCAAAAAACACCGGGGAGCTGTTTTTT.

V and J are TRBV29-1 and TRBJ2-1, with TRBD2 matching over 11 bases. V lost 7 bases to trimming and J lost 0 bases; unmatched junction nucleotides: 2. Germline V gene sequence: CDR1 SQVTM, CDR2 ANQGSEA. The CDR3 length is 14 residues. CDR3 nucleotides: TGCAGCGCCACTAGCGGGAGCTCCTACAATGAGCAGTTCTTC. Residues: CSATSGSSYNEQFF.